Presented here are 10 T cell receptor beta chains from one specimen sequenced in a study of cytomegalovirus exposure and HLA in healthy donors. Here immunoSEQ multiplex PCR was the method, and the copy in TCRdb shows in-frame clones only, minus some. This repertoire shows under 250,000 clones, approximately 82% found once; its top ten account for around 5.6%. The sequenced material came from PBMCs. Every receptor here comes from a woman aged 18-35 years in good health and CMV-seronegative.

This chain connects TRBV6-1 to TRBJ2-7; possibly TRBD1 or TRBD2 for D (5 bases each). Germline V CDR1 and CDR2: MNHNS, SASEGT. Trimming removed 9 bases at V and 2 bases at J, with 14 bases between. The CDR3 length is 13 residues. The CDR3 reads CASSGTATYEQYF. Written as DNA, the CDR3 is TGTGCCAGTTCAGGGACCGCAACCTACGAGCAGTACTTC.

The gene calls are TRBV28 and TRBJ2-3; 9 positions match TRBD1. The J segment lost 4 bases and the V segment lost 6 bases, leaving 8 bases of the junction unmatched. This CDR3 contains 15 residues. Germline CDR1 reads MDHEN; CDR2 reads SYDVKM. CDR3 nucleotide sequence: TGTGCCAGCAGACGCCGGGACAGGGCTCCAGATACGCAGTATTTT. As protein: CASRRRDRAPDTQYF.

The rearrangement joins TRBV4-1 to TRBJ2-7; D may be TRBD1 (6 bases). The length of the CDR3 is 13 residues. From germline, CDR1 is MGHRA and CDR2 YSYEKL. The germline V and J ends were trimmed by 3 bases and 2 bases, with 8 bases remaining between them. The CDR3 sequence is CASSQGATYEQYF. CDR3 DNA: TGCGCCAGCAGCCAGGGGGCGACCTACGAGCAGTACTTC.

With regard to this clone: A read error may produce the germline difference seen at one junction end. This rearrangement joins TRBV6-1 to TRBJ1-5, with D unresolved. Germline V gives CDR1 MNHNS, CDR2 SASEGT. This CDR3 is 13 amino acids long. CDR3 sequence: CAGSRFSNQPQHF. CDR3 nucleotides: TGTGCCGGCAGCCGCTTTAGCAATCAGCCCCAGCATTTT.

The chain links TRBV7-9 to TRBJ2-7; no clear D. Trimming cost V 5 bases and J 5 bases, with 16 bases left between them. The CDR3 has 14 amino acids. Looked up from germline, CDR1 is SEHNR and CDR2 is FQNEAQ (reference sequence). CDR3 bases: TGTGCCAGCAGCCCGACGGCGGAGTTCAACGAGCAGTACTTC. This codes for CASSPTAEFNEQYF.

Details on this clone: Other DNA variants within this sample encode the same CDR3. The chain couples TRBV5-1 to TRBJ2-5; 10 bases agree with TRBD2. V was clipped by 7 bases and J by 1 base; unmatched bases: 1. The V gene's germline CDR1 is SGHRS and CDR2 YFSETQ. This CDR3 spans 13 amino acids. The CDR3 reads CASSSGGQETQYF. In nucleotides, the CDR3 is TGCGCCAGCTCTAGCGGGGGCCAAGAGACCCAGTACTTC.

The genes are TRBV2 and TRBJ1-4, with a weak D call TRBD1 (5 bases). This CDR3 spans 15 amino acids. V lost 5 bases, J lost 7 bases, and 17 bases lay in between. Germline values: CDR1 SNHLY, CDR2 FYNNEI. In DNA form, the CDR3 reads TGTGCCAGCAGTATAGGGGAGGTGGTGGGTGAAAAACTGTTTTTT. Translated, it gives CASSIGEVVGEKLFF.

The DNA of the CDR3 is TGTGCCAGCAGTAAGACAGATAGGCTACAGCCCCAGCATTTT. Translation: CASSKTDRLQPQHF. V is TRBV6-5 and J is TRBJ1-5, with D possibly being TRBD1 (5 bases). The V end lost 5 bases, the J end lost 7 bases, and 15 bases lay between the germline ends. There are 14 residues in the CDR3. The germline V gene has CDR1 MNHEY and CDR2 SVGAGI.

J is TRBJ2-7 and V is TRBV27; D unclear. CDR1 and CDR2 (germline): MNHEY, SMNVEV (reference sequence). The CDR3 length is 16 residues. V was cut by 8 bases and J by 2 bases, with 22 bases left in between. CDR3 amino acids: CASSVPSVERAYEQYF. The DNA for the CDR3 is TGTGCCAGCTCCGTCCCGTCGGTAGAAAGGGCCTACGAGCAGTACTTC.

Only one count was recorded for this clone. The genes are TRBV5-1 and TRBJ2-2; perhaps D is TRBD1 or TRBD2 (5 bases each). The V and J ends lost 1 base and 2 bases respectively, with 15 bases between them. CDR3 length equals 17 residues. Germline CDR1 and CDR2: SGHRS and YFSETQ. CDR3 sequence reads: CASSLSLGDGNTGELFF. The CDR3 region has the DNA TGCGCCAGCAGCTTGTCCCTTGGGGACGGCAACACCGGGGAGCTGTTTTTT.